Each of the 9 T cell receptor beta chains below was sequenced from the same sample in a study of T cell responses to AZD1222 COVID-19 vaccine. Clones were sequenced by immunoSEQ multiplex PCR, and TCRdb holds only the in-frame ones, with some missing. The repertoire holds 150,000 to 200,000 clones, with roughly 94% as singletons. The sample in question was peripheral blood, obtained 28 days after the second AZD1222 dose. These receptors originate from an adult who received the AZD1222 COVID-19 vaccine.

This chain uses TRBV13 with TRBJ2-7; TRBD1 matches at 9 bases. CDR1 is PRHDT and CDR2 is FYEKMQ in the germline V gene (reference sequence). The length of the CDR3 is 17 residues. The V gene end was trimmed by 4 bases and the J gene end by 4 bases; junction bases not matched to a gene: 14. The CDR3 protein is CASSSGKWDRDGYEQYF. The CDR3 coding sequence is TGTGCCAGCAGCTCGGGGAAATGGGACAGGGATGGATACGAGCAGTACTTC.

V gene TRBV6-5 combines with J gene TRBJ2-2, with D unclear. CDR1 MNHEY and CDR2 SVGAGI come from the germline V gene. There are 10 residues in the CDR3. Trimming stripped 10 bases from V and 7 bases from J, with 7 bases between. The CDR3 loop reads CATQNGELFF. In DNA form, the CDR3 reads TGTGCCACCCAGAACGGGGAGCTGTTTTTT.

The chain joins TRBV7-9 to TRBJ1-1; D ambiguous. V lost 3 bases and J 5 bases, leaving 16 bases between the germline ends. Germline values: CDR1 SEHNR, CDR2 FQNEAQ (reference sequence). The CDR3 has 15 residues. DNA of the CDR3: TGTGCCAGCAGCTTCGGCCGGAGTGGGCGGACTGAAGCTTTCTTT. Translated, it gives CASSFGRSGRTEAFF.

This chain connects TRBV11-2 to TRBJ2-3; D possibly corresponds to TRBD2 (5 bases). This CDR3 is built from 13 residues. Germline values: CDR1 SGHAT, CDR2 FQNNGV. V shed 4 bases and J shed 5 bases, with 10 bases lying between them. CDR3 nucleotides: TGTGCCAGCAGCTACGGGATGAGAGATACGCAGTATTTT. Protein product: CASSYGMRDTQYF.

This clone was seen more than once but under ten times. The chain is built from TRBV3-1 (or the pseudogene TRBV3-2) and TRBJ1-4; perhaps TRBD1 as D (5 bases). The ends were cut back, 3 bases at V and 7 bases at J, with 12 bases in the middle. Germline V gene data show CDR1 as LGHDT and CDR2 as YNNKEL (reference sequence). This CDR3 spans 14 amino acids. CDR3 protein: CASSHSQGVEKLFF. For the CDR3, the DNA is TGTGCCAGCAGCCACAGTCAGGGAGTTGAAAAACTGTTTTTT.

The table lists this clone with a count of one. The chain links TRBV11-1 to TRBJ2-7; 10 nucleotides line up with TRBD1. Germline assignment: CDR1 SGHAT and CDR2 FQDESV (reference sequence). The junction had 4 bases not matched to a gene; V was cut back by 5 bases and J by 0 bases. The CDR3 loop spans 15 amino acids. The CDR3 reads CASSPWTGGSYEQYF. The DNA of the CDR3 is TGTGCCAGCAGCCCCTGGACAGGGGGCTCCTACGAGCAGTACTTC.

CDR3 nucleotide sequence: TGTGCCAGCAGCACAGACAGCGGAAACACCATATATTTT. Protein: CASSTDSGNTIYF. This chain uses TRBV9 with TRBJ1-3; TRBD1 is a possible D gene (5 bases). Germline CDR1 SGDLS, CDR2 YYNGEE. The CDR3 spans 13 residues. The V gene lost 4 bases and the J gene lost 4 bases, with 9 bases spanning the gap.

The CDR3 loop reads CASSEGGVRGNQPQHF. CDR3 in DNA: TGTGCCAGCAGTGAAGGAGGGGTGCGAGGCAATCAGCCCCAGCATTTT. The V call is TRBV6-1, the J call TRBJ1-5, with D possibly matching TRBD1 (5 bases). From germline, CDR1 is MNHNS and CDR2 SASEGT. Trimming shortened V by 1 base and J by 2 bases, and 12 bases separated the two germline ends. This CDR3 comprises 16 residues.

This clone came up once. The CDR3 DNA reads TGTGCCAGCAGCTTAGATCGGGACAATAGGGGGTCTGATACTGAAGCTTTCTTT. The encoded protein is CASSLDRDNRGSDTEAFF. The V and J genes are TRBV11-2 and TRBJ1-1; tentatively, D is TRBD1 (6 bases). The CDR3 loop spans 18 amino acids. V lost 0 bases and J lost 5, with 22 bases in between. Per germline, CDR1 SGHAT and CDR2 FQNNGV.